This T cell receptor (beta chain) was found in a study of blood T cells in healthy people across ages. It was with a sample-barcoded 5' primer and a J-beta primer mix that a second PCR of roughly 7 to 12 cycles was run. TCRdb re-analysed the 5' RACE reads in MiXCR, keeping a single row per CDR3 protein. The sample lists about 1.8 million distinct CDR3 sequences, roughly 52% occurring once. The CDR3 totals 15 residues. Germline V lookup: CDR1 MNHEY, CDR2 SVGEGT. The ends lost 5 bases at V and 6 bases at J; junction bases unmatched: 7. The source material was blood. The receptor was derived from a woman in her thirties or forties in good health. The rearrangement uses TRBV6-2 or TRBV6-3 and TRBJ2-7, with TRBD2 matching 13 bases. CDR3 nucleotides: TGTGCCAGCAGTCGCGGACTAGCGGGGGAGGGCGAGCAGTACTTC. Translated, it gives CASSRGLAGEGEQYF.